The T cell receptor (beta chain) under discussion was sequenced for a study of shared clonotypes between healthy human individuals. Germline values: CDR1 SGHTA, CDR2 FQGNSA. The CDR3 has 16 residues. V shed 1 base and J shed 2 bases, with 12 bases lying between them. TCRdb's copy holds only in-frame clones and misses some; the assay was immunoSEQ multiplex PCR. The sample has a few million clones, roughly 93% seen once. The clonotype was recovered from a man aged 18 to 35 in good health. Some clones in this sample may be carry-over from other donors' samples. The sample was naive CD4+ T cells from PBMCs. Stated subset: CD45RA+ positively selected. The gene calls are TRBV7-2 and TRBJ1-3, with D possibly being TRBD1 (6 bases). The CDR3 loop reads CASSLVSGQPGNTIYF. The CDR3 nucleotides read TGTGCCAGCAGCTTAGTATCTGGACAGCCTGGAAACACCATATATTTT.